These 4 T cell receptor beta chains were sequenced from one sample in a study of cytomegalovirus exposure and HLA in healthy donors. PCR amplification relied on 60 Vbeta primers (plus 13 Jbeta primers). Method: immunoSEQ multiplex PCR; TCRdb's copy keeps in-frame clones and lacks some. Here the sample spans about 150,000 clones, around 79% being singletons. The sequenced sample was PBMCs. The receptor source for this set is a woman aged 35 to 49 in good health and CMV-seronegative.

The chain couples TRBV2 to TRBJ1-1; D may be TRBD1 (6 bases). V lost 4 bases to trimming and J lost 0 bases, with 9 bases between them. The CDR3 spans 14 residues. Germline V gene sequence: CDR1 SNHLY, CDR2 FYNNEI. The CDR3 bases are TGTGCCAGCAGTGTACAGGGAATGAACACTGAAGCTTTCTTT. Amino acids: CASSVQGMNTEAFF.

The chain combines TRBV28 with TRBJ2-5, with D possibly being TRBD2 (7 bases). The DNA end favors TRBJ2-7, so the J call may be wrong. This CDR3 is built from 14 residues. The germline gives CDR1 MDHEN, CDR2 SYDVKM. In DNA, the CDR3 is TGTGCCAGCGTATCCTCGGGGGGCCTGTACGAGCAGTACTTC. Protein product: CASVSSGGLYEQYF.

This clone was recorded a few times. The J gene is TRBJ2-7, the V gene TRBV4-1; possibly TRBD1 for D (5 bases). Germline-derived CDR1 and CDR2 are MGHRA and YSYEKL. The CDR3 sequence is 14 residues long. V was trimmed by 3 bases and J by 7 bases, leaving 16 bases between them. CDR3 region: CASSQGQVPGEQYF. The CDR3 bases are TGCGCCAGCAGCCAGGGGCAGGTCCCCGGGGAGCAGTACTTC.

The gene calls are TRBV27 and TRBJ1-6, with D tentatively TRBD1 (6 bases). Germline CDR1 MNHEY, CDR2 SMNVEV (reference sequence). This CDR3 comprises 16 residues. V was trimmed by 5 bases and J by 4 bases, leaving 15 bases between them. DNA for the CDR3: TGTGCCAGCAGTAGGGGAGGGGGGGTTTATAATTCACCCCTCCACTTT. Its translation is CASSRGGGVYNSPLHF.